There are a few counts of the clone carrying this T cell receptor beta chain. The data were taken from a study of T cells after yellow fever vaccination. TCRdb processed the 5' RACE reads anew with MiXCR; each CDR3 protein has one entry. Of around 310,000 distinct CDR3 sequences in the sample, approximately 4% were seen once. The germline CDR1 and CDR2 sequences are SQVTM and ANQGSEA. CDR3 length equals 15 residues. Deletions cut 4 bases from V and 4 bases from J, with 19 bases between. The sequenced sample was PBMCs, obtained 15 days after the yellow fever booster vaccination. The sequence was obtained from a man aged 18 to 29 who received the YFV17D yellow fever vaccine. This sequence joins TRBV29-1 and TRBJ1-1; tentative D call: TRBD1 (5 bases). The CDR3 reads CSVAREKVFSTEAFF. CDR3 DNA sequence: TGCAGCGTTGCCAGGGAAAAGGTATTTAGCACTGAAGCTTTCTTT.